This TCR beta chain stems from a study of T cell responses to AZD1222 COVID-19 vaccine. Study-level findings and limits: There were mostly white British donors and more females than males, and clonal diversity was possibly underestimated. With dominance at 160-218 and 743-854, vaccine-associated CD4 TCRs spanned spike.

The repertoire was sequenced with immunoSEQ multiplex PCR; TCRdb's copy has only in-frame clones and lacks some. In the table there are about 150,000 clones, roughly nine tenths of which are singletons. As regards this clone: Its antigen is as yet unknown.

V was pared by 3 bases and J by 7 bases, with 15 bases between. Germline V gives CDR1 GTSNPN, CDR2 SVGIG (reference sequence). This CDR3 is built from 13 residues. V gene TRBV30 combines with J gene TRBJ1-2; D remains ambiguous. The receptor's source is an adult who received the AZD1222 COVID-19 vaccine. The source was peripheral blood, collected 28 days after the second AZD1222 dose. CDR3 sequence: CAWSSRNGFGYTF. CDR3 sequence (DNA): TGTGCCTGGAGCAGCAGGAATGGCTTTGGCTACACCTTC.